This T cell receptor beta chain came from a study of neurological immune-mediated disorders. The study, taken as a whole, reports: None of the CDR3 amino acid sequences in expanded clones turned up in more than one subject, which points to private repertoires in all groups.

The CDR3 spans 17 residues. V was shortened by 2 bases and J by 6 bases, with 21 bases between the two germline ends. CDR1 is MNHEY, CDR2 SVGAGI, per germline. This clonotype has a count of ten or more. The target antigen is unknown. Using its own MiXCR run on the 5' RACE reads, TCRdb lists one record per CDR3 protein. The table lists approximately 45,000 distinct CDR3 sequences, over 9.5% of them singletons. Sequencing input: PBMCs. The rearrangement joins TRBV6-5 to TRBJ2-3; TRBD2 might be the D (5 bases). This TCR was recovered from a female donor in good health. The CDR3 DNA reads as TGTGCCAGCAGTTACGCAACCCCGGGATCGGGAATGGATACGCAGTATTTT. Its translation is CASSYATPGSGMDTQYF.